The entry below describes one T cell receptor (beta chain). Its antigen is undetermined. This record belongs to a study of shared clonotypes between healthy human individuals. Study findings and constraints: Expectations were that clonotype sharing among donors would be affected by sequencing depth.

The trim removed 2 bases at V and 7 bases at J, leaving 1 base unmatched. This CDR3 comprises 13 residues. Germline-derived CDR1 and CDR2 are MDHEN and SYDVKM. Each cell subset's genomic DNA was divided evenly among several immunoSEQ plates. Only in-frame clones appear in the TCRdb table, and some are missing; sequencing was by immunoSEQ multiplex PCR. The table lists 1 million to 1.2 million clones, approximately 77% of them singletons. The sequence was obtained from a man aged 18 to 29 in good health. Some clones in this sample may be carry-over from other donors' samples. This sequence joins TRBV28 and TRBJ1-4; 7 bases are shared with TRBD1. Source material: memory CD4+ T cells from PBMCs. As to subset: CD45RA-negative fraction. The CDR3 nucleotides read TGTGCCAGCAGTTTAGGGGACAGTGAAAAACTGTTTTTT. Translating it yields CASSLGDSEKLFF.